These 10 T cell receptor beta chains came from one sample sequenced in a study of cytotoxic CD8 clonotypes in ibrutinib-treated CLL. The repertoire was sequenced with immunoSEQ multiplex PCR; TCRdb's copy has only in-frame clones and lacks some. The sample has under 75,000 clones; 71% are singletons. Specimen: PBMCs, collected after 12 months of ibrutinib treatment. These receptors were obtained from a human donor with chronic lymphocytic leukemia.

This rearrangement joins TRBV6-1 to TRBJ2-5; D perhaps matches TRBD1 (5 bases). Trimming took off 7 bases at V and 2 bases at J, with 14 bases between the two ends. The CDR3 consists of 14 residues. Looked up from germline, CDR1 is MNHNS and CDR2 is SASEGT. CDR3 coding DNA: TGTGCCAGCACGGCAGGGCCAGCACAAGAGACCCAGTACTTC. It translates to CASTAGPAQETQYF.

The chain uses TRBV27 and TRBJ1-5, with D hard to call. Trimming took off 3 bases at V and 2 bases at J, with 5 bases between the two ends. The CDR3 spans 13 residues. Germline assignment: CDR1 MNHEY and CDR2 SMNVEV (reference sequence). DNA of the CDR3: TGTGCCAGCAGTTTGATGGGCAATCAGCCCCAGCATTTT. Translated, it gives CASSLMGNQPQHF.

This rearrangement joins TRBV5-1 to TRBJ2-3; 7 nucleotides line up with TRBD1. The germline gives CDR1 SGHRS, CDR2 YFSETQ. The CDR3 extends over 16 amino acids. The V and J ends lost 4 bases and 0 bases, in that order; junction bases with no gene match: 8. The CDR3, as DNA: TGCGCCAGCAGCATCGGACAGGACACTAGCACAGATACGCAGTATTTT. This translates into CASSIGQDTSTDTQYF. Supplemented by reference TRBV5-1 and TRBJ2-3, the full variable domain reads KAGVTQTPRYLIKTRGQQVTLSCSPISGHRSVSWYQQTPGQGLQFLFEYFSETQRNKGNFPGRFSGRQFSNSRSEMNVSTLELGDSALYLCASSIGQDTSTDTQYFGPGTRLTVL.

The V and J genes are TRBV6-5 and TRBJ2-3; no clear D. The V gene lost 0 bases and the J gene lost 4 bases, with 8 bases spanning the gap. The CDR3 length is 14 residues. Per the germline V gene, CDR1 is MNHEY and CDR2 is SVGAGI. For the CDR3, the DNA is TGTGCCAGCAGTTACTCGTGGACGTCAGATACGCAGTATTTT. Translation: CASSYSWTSDTQYF.

This clone was seen more than once but under ten times. The chain has TRBV6-6 and TRBJ2-2, with D unresolved. Trimming took off 4 bases at V and 7 bases at J, with 7 bases between the two ends. The CDR3 runs 12 residues. Germline V gene lookup returns CDR1 MNHNY and CDR2 SVGAGI (reference sequence). CDR3 nucleotide sequence: TGTGCCAGCAGTTCTAAGCGCGGGGAGCTGTTTTTT. Its translation is CASSSKRGELFF.

This rearrangement joins TRBV7-2 to TRBJ2-5; 7 bases fit TRBD2. Germline CDR1 reads SGHTA; CDR2 reads FQGNSA. This CDR3 region has 15 residues. The V segment lost 5 bases and the J segment 1 base; nucleotides outside the gene matches: 7. The CDR3 is CASSSGGGSQETQYF. Written as DNA, the CDR3 is TGTGCCAGCAGCAGTGGTGGCGGGAGCCAAGAGACCCAGTACTTC.

The chain links TRBV7-2 to TRBJ1-5; a weak D match, TRBD1 (5 bases). Trimming removed 1 base at V and 5 bases at J, with 12 bases between. Germline V CDR1 and CDR2: SGHTA, FQGNSA. CDR3 length: 15 residues. CDR3 sequence: CASSLGGLIDQPQHF. The CDR3 coding sequence is TGTGCCAGCAGCTTAGGGGGACTCATCGATCAGCCCCAGCATTTT. The whole variable domain, filled in from reference TRBV7-2 and TRBJ1-5, reads GAGVSQSPSNKVTEKGKDVELRCDPISGHTALYWYRQSLGQGLEFLIYFQGNSAPDKSGLPSDRFSAERTGGSVSTLTIQRTQQEDSAVYLCASSLGGLIDQPQHFGDGTRLSIL.

The rearrangement links TRBV4-2 to TRBJ2-7; a weak D match, TRBD2 (5 bases). Deletions cut 0 bases from V and 1 base from J, with 16 bases between. Germline V gene sequence: CDR1 LGHNA, CDR2 YNFKEQ. This CDR3 region has 17 residues. CDR3 coding DNA: TGTGCCAGCAGCCAAGATCCCAACAGCTCGGGGTCCTACGAGCAGTACTTC. It is translated as CASSQDPNSSGSYEQYF.

The chain employs TRBV5-1 and TRBJ2-4; D is tentatively TRBD1 or TRBD2 (5 bases each). Germline lookup yields CDR1 SGHRS and CDR2 YFSETQ. Trimming took off 1 base at V and 3 bases at J, with 14 bases between the two ends. The CDR3 spans 16 residues. As DNA, the CDR3 is TGCGCCAGCAGCTTGTATACCGGGACGGGCAAAAACATTCAGTACTTC. Translation gives CASSLYTGTGKNIQYF.

The chain uses TRBV14 and TRBJ2-1, with 8 bases fitting TRBD2. The junction had 8 bases not matched to a gene; V was cut back by 4 bases and J by 15 bases. The CDR3 is made up of 12 amino acids. Germline loops: CDR1 SGHDN, CDR2 FVKESK. CDR3 nucleotide sequence: TGTGCCAGCAGCCTCCCGGGACTAGGTCTGTTCTTC. Its protein is CASSLPGLGLFF.